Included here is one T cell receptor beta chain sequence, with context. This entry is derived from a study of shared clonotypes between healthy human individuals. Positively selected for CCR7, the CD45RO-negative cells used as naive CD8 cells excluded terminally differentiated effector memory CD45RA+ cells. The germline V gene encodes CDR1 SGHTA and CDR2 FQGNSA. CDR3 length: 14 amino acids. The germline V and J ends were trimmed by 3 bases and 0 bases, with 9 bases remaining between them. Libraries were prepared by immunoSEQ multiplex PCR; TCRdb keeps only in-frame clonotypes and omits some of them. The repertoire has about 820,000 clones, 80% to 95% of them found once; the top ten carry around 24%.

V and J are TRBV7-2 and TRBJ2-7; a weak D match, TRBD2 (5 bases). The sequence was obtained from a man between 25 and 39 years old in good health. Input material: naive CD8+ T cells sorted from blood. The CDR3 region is CASSFPGVSYEQYF. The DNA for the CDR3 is TGTGCCAGCAGCTTCCCCGGGGTCTCCTACGAGCAGTACTTC.